The 16 T cell receptor beta chains below were found in one sample sequenced in a study of graft-versus-host responses after intestinal transplantation. Profiling relied on immunoSEQ multiplex PCR, and the TCRdb table lists in-frame clones only, not all of them. The table includes 20,000 to 30,000 clones, approximately 85% detected once. Sample: PBMCs, taken roughly 450 days after intestinal transplant. These receptor sequences come from a human patient who received an intestinal transplant, so some T cells may come from the graft donor.

V and J are TRBV4-1 and TRBJ2-5; the match to TRBD1 covers 9 bases. Trimming removed 3 bases from V and 5 bases from J; junction bases left unmatched: 10. Germline CDR1 reads MGHRA; CDR2 reads YSYEKL. CDR3 length: 16 residues. The CDR3 DNA follows: TGCGCCAGCAGCCACCCTGGACAGGGGATCGGGGAGACCCAGTACTTC. Amino acid sequence: CASSHPGQGIGETQYF.

The chain uses TRBV2 and TRBJ2-5, with D tentatively TRBD2 (6 bases). Looked up from germline, CDR1 is SNHLY and CDR2 is FYNNEI. CDR3 length equals 14 residues. V was trimmed by 1 base and J by 5 bases, leaving 11 bases between them. In DNA, the CDR3 is TGTGCCAGCAGTGAAGAAAGCGGGCGGGAGACCCAGTACTTC. This codes for CASSEESGRETQYF.

The V call is TRBV28, the J call TRBJ2-3; D remains ambiguous. The V gene lost 6 bases and the J gene lost 5 bases, with 6 bases spanning the gap. This CDR3 region has 11 residues. The germline V gene has CDR1 MDHEN and CDR2 SYDVKM. The CDR3 DNA is TGTGCCAGCAGCTCCCGAGATACGCAGTATTTT. Amino acids: CASSSRDTQYF.

The rearrangement uses TRBV5-1 and TRBJ2-7; 9 bases line up with TRBD2. Germline V CDR1 and CDR2: SGHRS, YFSETQ. The CDR3 is 15 amino acids. The V and J ends lost 7 bases and 3 bases, in that order; junction bases with no gene match: 11. The CDR3 is CASGGGRAPLYEQYF. The CDR3 DNA is TGCGCCAGCGGGGGCGGGAGGGCCCCACTCTACGAGCAGTACTTC.

This chain links TRBV27 with TRBJ2-3, with D possibly being TRBD1 (6 bases). This CDR3 is 13 amino acids long. Germline assignment: CDR1 MNHEY and CDR2 SMNVEV (reference sequence). V lost 6 bases and J lost 5, with 12 bases in between. CDR3 bases: TGTGCCAGCAGGCTTAACAGGGTAGATACGCAGTATTTT. This sequence encodes CASRLNRVDTQYF.

This clone was seen only once. J is TRBJ2-7 and V is TRBV6-1; D gene unclear. CDR3 length: 16 amino acids. Between the trimmed V and J ends, which lost 1 base and 2 bases, there was a span of 15 bases. The germline V gene has CDR1 MNHNS and CDR2 SASEGT. CDR3 loop: CASSEDYKVLAYEQYF. In DNA form, the CDR3 reads TGTGCCAGCAGTGAAGACTACAAGGTTTTGGCCTACGAGCAGTACTTC.

This clone was seen only once. The chain uses TRBV6-6 and TRBJ2-2, with TRBD1 matching over 7 bases. After removal of 8 bases from V and 7 bases from J, the junction contained 7 bases not matched to a gene. Germline V gene sequence: CDR1 MNHNY, CDR2 SVGAGI (reference sequence). This CDR3 has 13 amino acids. The CDR3 DNA follows: TGTGCCAGCGCAAGGGGGCCGGGCGGGGAGCTGTTTTTT. This translates into CASARGPGGELFF.

This clone has more than one count but fewer than ten. V is TRBV28 and J is TRBJ1-4, with TRBD1 identical over 10 bases. With V trimmed by 6 bases and J by 1 base, 8 bases remained unmatched. This CDR3 has 17 amino acids. CDR1 is MDHEN and CDR2 is SYDVKM in the germline V gene. This chain's CDR3 is CASSLTGQGKTNEKLFF. As DNA, the CDR3 is TGTGCCAGCAGCCTGACGGGACAGGGGAAAACTAATGAAAAACTGTTTTTT.

V is TRBV2 and J is TRBJ2-3; TRBD1 agrees at 7 bases. The CDR3 is made up of 16 amino acids. Unmatched junction bases numbered 10, after V lost 6 bases and J lost 1 base. Germline CDR1 SNHLY, CDR2 FYNNEI. The DNA for the CDR3 is TGTGCCAGCAGCGGAGCAGGGGGTTCAGGCACAGATACGCAGTATTTT. Its translation is CASSGAGGSGTDTQYF.

The chain is built from TRBV6-1 and TRBJ2-7; D might be TRBD2 (6 bases). This CDR3 is 14 amino acids long. Trimming left V 6 bases short and J 0 bases short, with 12 bases between. The germline CDR1 and CDR2 sequences are MNHNS and SASEGT. The CDR3 spells CASRGVGSSYEQYF. The CDR3 nucleotides are TGTGCCAGCAGAGGGGTCGGGAGCTCCTACGAGCAGTACTTC.

The genes are TRBV28 and TRBJ1-2, with a weak D call TRBD1 (6 bases). Germline V gene data show CDR1 as MDHEN and CDR2 as SYDVKM. CDR3 length: 15 residues. Trimming took off 6 bases at V and 0 bases at J, with 14 bases between the two ends. The DNA for the CDR3 is TGTGCCAGCAGAACCACAGGGATCCCTAACTATGGCTACACCTTC. Its protein is CASRTTGIPNYGYTF.

This clone was seen only once. V is TRBV7-9 and J is TRBJ1-1; tentative D call: TRBD1 (6 bases). The germline V gene has CDR1 SEHNR and CDR2 FQNEAQ (reference sequence). Trimming took 5 bases from V and 1 from J, leaving 11 bases between them. This CDR3 spans 14 amino acids. In nucleotides, the CDR3 is TGTGCCAGCAGCGGACAGACAGGGAACACTGAAGCTTTCTTT. Translation: CASSGQTGNTEAFF.

This clone has just one count. The chain employs TRBV6-5 and TRBJ1-1; D is undetermined. Deletions cut 6 bases from V and 11 bases from J, with 16 bases between. Germline V CDR1 and CDR2: MNHEY, SVGAGI. The CDR3 extends over 12 amino acids. CDR3 residues: CASSPGPLEAFF. The CDR3 region has the DNA TGTGCCAGCAGCCCCGGACCCTTAGAGGCTTTCTTT.

V usage is TRBV5-8 and J usage is TRBJ2-2; 15 bases are a match to TRBD2. Germline CDR1 and CDR2: SGHTS and YDEGEE. V shed 4 bases, J shed 1 base, and the junction held 8 bases outside the gene matches. The CDR3 loop spans 19 amino acids. As DNA, the CDR3 is TGTGCCAGCAGCACCTGGACTAGCGGGAGGGTTCGGAACACCGGGGAGCTGTTTTTT. It yields the protein CASSTWTSGRVRNTGELFF.

The chain has TRBV6-6 and TRBJ2-7; 9 positions match TRBD1. CDR3 length equals 13 residues. Trimming took 4 bases from V and 6 from J; bases not matched to a gene: 4. Germline V lookup: CDR1 MNHNY, CDR2 SVGAGI (reference sequence). In nucleotides, the CDR3 is TGTGCCAGCAGTTTGACAGGGGGTATCGAGCAGTACTTC. Protein sequence: CASSLTGGIEQYF.

The rearrangement uses TRBV6-5 and TRBJ2-7, with D uncertain. The CDR3 extends over 13 amino acids. Germline V CDR1 and CDR2: MNHEY, SVGAGI. Trimming removed 5 bases from V and 5 bases from J, with 13 bases in between. The CDR3 sequence: CASSPRSADEQYF. In DNA, the CDR3 is TGTGCCAGCAGTCCCCGCAGCGCTGACGAGCAGTACTTC.